Described below is a single T cell receptor beta chain sequence and its context. It lacks a known antigen. Nothing much larger sits one base from this clone, and base qualities are not available. The sample's treatment or condition label, in plain terms: live attenuated yellow fever vaccine strain. A standard Ficoll-Paque protocol was used to isolate PBMCs from peripheral blood. CD4 and CD8 T-cell fractions were isolated with Dynabeads CD4 and CD8 positive selection kits. TriZol was used to extract RNA from bulk PBMCs, from CD4 and CD8 fractions, and from dextramer-positive and dextramer-negative fractions. TCR cDNA was synthesized by 5'RACE template switching, through which a universal primer site and unique molecular identifiers were introduced. cDNA synthesis was primed from both the TCR alpha and TCR beta constant segments. Library amplification used two PCR steps, and the second PCR step added sample barcodes and sequencing adapters. Sequencing of the libraries was done on either Illumina HiSeq 2500 (2x100 bp) or NovaSeq (2x150 bp). The paper's data handling went like this. Demultiplexing of reads and collapsing into UMI consensus sequences were performed with MIGEC, and V(D)J alignment was carried out with MiXCR. Vaccine-responding clonotypes were defined with edgeR using replicate PBMC samples, requiring FDR below 0.01 and a log2 fold change above 5 up to day 15. Bulk clonotypes were assigned CD4 or CD8 identity according to which sequenced CD4 or CD8 repertoire held them at higher abundance. TCRdb trimmed public reads at Q25 via fastp, called clones via MiXCR and kept in-frame beta chains. All rows with the same CDR3 protein become a single entry with the most common DNA and genes. The V and J calls shown here were made by TCRdb, not taken from the authors' results. The sample table contains roughly 180,000 distinct CDR3 sequences; only one count was recorded for about 6% of them. Roughly 3% of the sample goes to the ten largest clones.

The data were taken from a study of T cells after yellow fever vaccination (dated by TCRdb to about 2019). Regarding the research as a whole: Libraries from fractions with low cell numbers were prepared with the SMART-Seq v4 Ultra Low Input RNA kit. To follow T-cell clones before and after primary and booster YFV17D yellow fever vaccination, bulk TCR alpha and beta repertoires were sequenced over time. Two healthy male donors, one aged 18 to 30 and one aged 30 to 39 years, were included in the cohort. Blood was drawn at multiple timepoints before and after primary and secondary immunization, with bulk PBMC replicates and cell subsets isolated. General study outcomes and caveats: Only a couple of donors were included in the study, so the extent to which the findings can be generalized is limited. Most clones expanded after primary vaccination (96% of CD4 and roughly 90% of CD8) were re-detected after the booster, suggesting that broad memory maintenance occurred. Compared with the primary T-cell response, the secondary T-cell response was weaker but faster, peaking on day 5 rather than day 15. Computational filtering was needed because FACS-sorted repertoires could contain abundant contaminating clonotypes from the bulk population. A small share of clonotypes was detected in both CD4 and CD8 compartments, with the overlap likely arising from convergent recombination.

CDR1 and CDR2 were assigned from the germline V gene (reference sequence) as LNHDA and SQIVND. Trimming takes 8 bases off V and 1 base off J; junction bases not matched to a gene: 11. Inclusive of the bounding cysteine and phenylalanine, the CDR3 is 16 residues long. Only CDR3 DNA remains: 48 bases, in frame from the first base. The rearrangement combines TRBV19 with TRBJ2-3; a stretch of 8 junction bases matches TRBD1. This receptor was taken from a young man who received the YFV17D yellow fever vaccine. Here the sequenced sample was CD4+ T cells sorted from PBMCs, taken on the day of the first yellow fever vaccination. The nucleotides read TGTGCCAGTGGCCCCGGGACAGGCCAACGCACAGATACGCAGTATTTT. The encoded protein is CASGPGTGQRTDTQYF.